This T cell receptor (beta chain) was captured by sequencing in a study of blood T cell repertoires in COVID-19. Overall study context: Samples taken during acute and convalescent COVID-19 were collected in the United States, Italy and Spain.

Measured with immunoSEQ multiplex PCR; TCRdb has only the in-frame clones, and not every one. There are approximately 300,000 clones in the sample; around 84% occur only once, and around 1.9% lies in the top ten. Germline values: CDR1 SGHRS, CDR2 YFSETQ. The CDR3 spans 15 residues. With 4 bases clipped from V and 5 bases from J, the junction kept 9 bases outside the gene matches. The receptor's source is a woman in her twenties or thirties who had been exposed to COVID-19. The sequencing input was PBMCs or T cells enriched from blood (not recorded which). This chain connects TRBV5-1 to TRBJ2-1, with 7 positions matching TRBD1. DNA of the CDR3: TGCGCCAGCAGCGTGCCGGGACAGACTAACAATGAGCAGTTCTTC. Protein: CASSVPGQTNNEQFF.